These 32 T cell receptor beta chains were sequenced from one sample in a study of blood T cell repertoires in COVID-19. Using immunoSEQ multiplex PCR, the repertoire was profiled, and TCRdb retains in-frame clones only, with some absent. The table includes roughly 260,000 clones, 75% to 95% detected once. Specimen: PBMCs or T cells enriched from blood (not recorded which). The source of these receptors is a woman under 30 who had recovered from COVID-19.

V is TRBV13 and J is TRBJ2-7, with D perhaps matching TRBD1 (6 bases). Trimming took off 5 bases at V and 4 bases at J, with 12 bases between the two ends. The CDR3 has 13 residues. Germline CDR1 PRHDT, CDR2 FYEKMQ (reference sequence). CDR3 protein: CASSQGRRYEQYF. CDR3 DNA: TGTGCCAGCAGCCAGGGGAGAAGGTACGAGCAGTACTTC.

The V call is TRBV5-4, the J call TRBJ1-2; D is undetermined. This CDR3 has 14 amino acids. With 4 bases removed from V and 1 base from J, the gap between germline ends came to 11 bases. Germline lookup yields CDR1 SGHNT and CDR2 YYREEE (reference sequence). CDR3 coding DNA: TGTGCCAGCAGCACGGCGGTACTTAACTATGGCTACACCTTC. Translated: CASSTAVLNYGYTF.

A single count supports this clone. This chain links TRBV11-2 with TRBJ2-7, with a tentative D call TRBD1 (6 bases). Per the germline V gene, CDR1 is SGHAT and CDR2 is FQNNGV. Trimming left V 1 base short and J 3 bases short, with 10 bases between. The CDR3 is made up of 14 amino acids. The chain's CDR3 is CASSLVQGNYEQYF. In nucleotides, the CDR3 is TGTGCCAGCAGCTTAGTACAGGGTAACTACGAGCAGTACTTC.

This chain connects TRBV18 to TRBJ1-1, with 10 positions matching TRBD1. This CDR3 spans 15 amino acids. With V trimmed by 1 base and J by 5 bases, 4 bases remained unmatched. The germline V gene has CDR1 KGHSH and CDR2 LQKENI. The DNA for the CDR3 is TGTGCCAGCTCACCACTTGGGGACAGGGGAACTGAAGCTTTCTTT. Translation: CASSPLGDRGTEAFF.

This chain connects TRBV6-5 to TRBJ1-2, with 7 bases matching TRBD1. This CDR3 comprises 13 residues. Germline values: CDR1 MNHEY, CDR2 SVGAGI. V lost 6 bases and J lost 2; bases outside the gene matches: 3. The CDR3 reads CASRTGHNYGYTF. The CDR3 DNA reads as TGTGCCAGCAGGACAGGGCACAACTATGGCTACACCTTC.

V and J are TRBV25-1 and TRBJ2-1; 7 nucleotides match TRBD1. With V trimmed by 5 bases and J by 4 bases, 2 bases remained unmatched. The V gene's germline CDR1 is MGHDK and CDR2 SYGVNS. The CDR3 is 13 residues long. The CDR3 sequence is CASSPQGYNEQFF. As DNA, the CDR3 is TGTGCCAGCAGTCCACAGGGGTACAATGAGCAGTTCTTC.

This clone was seen once. The chain employs TRBV11-3 and TRBJ1-2, with D possibly TRBD1 on 5 matching bases. The V and J ends lost 5 bases and 2 bases respectively, with 18 bases between them. In germline, CDR1 is SGHNT, CDR2 YENEEA. The CDR3 is 16 residues long. The CDR3 is CASSHLEGPGNYGYTF. The CDR3 nucleotides are TGTGCCAGCAGCCACCTTGAAGGCCCAGGGAACTATGGCTACACCTTC.

J is TRBJ1-2 and V is TRBV29-1; 9 positions agree with TRBD1. The V gene end was trimmed by 5 bases and the J gene end by 4 bases; junction bases not matched to a gene: 5. The germline V gene encodes CDR1 SQVTM and CDR2 ANQGSEA. The CDR3 is made up of 13 amino acids. The CDR3 sequence: CSVRQGGIYGYTF. In DNA form, the CDR3 reads TGCAGCGTTAGACAGGGGGGCATCTATGGCTACACCTTC. Full variable domain (rest looked up from reference TRBV29-1 and TRBJ1-2): SAVISQKPSRDICQRGTSLTIQCQVDSQVTMMFWYRQQPGQSLTLIATANQGSEATYESGFVIDKFPISRPNLTFSTLTVSNMSPEDSSIYLCSVRQGGIYGYTFGSGTRLTVV.

The chain carries TRBV18 and TRBJ2-3; 7 bases line up with TRBD2. This CDR3 has 14 amino acids. V lost 4 bases and J lost 1; bases outside the gene matches: 2. Germline CDR1 and CDR2: KGHSH and LQKENI. CDR3 nucleotide sequence: TGTGCCAGCTCACGAGCGGGGCGCACAGATACGCAGTATTTT. Translated: CASSRAGRTDTQYF.

J is TRBJ2-2 and V is TRBV3-1 (or the pseudogene TRBV3-2), with 9 bases fitting TRBD2. The CDR3 extends over 16 amino acids. The germline gives CDR1 LGHDT, CDR2 YNNKEL (reference sequence). Trimming removed 2 bases from V and 6 bases from J; junction bases left unmatched: 7. CDR3 nucleotides: TGTGCCAGCAGCCAACCTAGCGGGACGGGGCCCGGGGAGCTGTTTTTT. Amino acids: CASSQPSGTGPGELFF.

The chain carries TRBV28 and TRBJ1-1, with TRBD1 as a possible D gene (6 bases). CDR3 length: 13 amino acids. Germline CDR1 is MDHEN and CDR2 is SYDVKM. The ends were cut back, 5 bases at V and 3 bases at J, with 10 bases in the middle. The chain's CDR3 is CASSRRGDTEAFF. The CDR3 coding sequence is TGTGCCAGCAGTCGCAGGGGTGACACTGAAGCTTTCTTT.

This CDR3 reads CASSQRRGGNTIYF. The CDR3 DNA reads as TGTGCCAGCAGTCAAAGGAGAGGAGGAAACACCATATATTTT. V usage is TRBV28 and J usage is TRBJ1-3; D is unresolved. The CDR3 runs 14 residues. Per germline, CDR1 MDHEN and CDR2 SYDVKM. V was cut by 5 bases and J by 4 bases, with 12 bases left in between.

The rearrangement links TRBV4-2 to TRBJ1-1, with unresolved D. The V gene lost 0 bases and the J gene lost 1 base, with 9 bases spanning the gap. Germline-derived CDR1 and CDR2 are LGHNA and YNFKEQ. There are 15 residues in the CDR3. CDR3 amino acids: CASSQDQLGNTEAFF. The CDR3 DNA is TGTGCCAGCAGCCAAGATCAACTTGGGAACACTGAAGCTTTCTTT.

V is TRBV25-1 and J is TRBJ2-3, with D possibly matching TRBD1 (6 bases). The germline V and J ends were trimmed by 1 base and 1 base, with 18 bases remaining between them. CDR3 size: 18 residues. The germline gives CDR1 MGHDK, CDR2 SYGVNS. The CDR3 loop is CASSESAIPGDGTDTQYF. Written as DNA, the CDR3 is TGTGCCAGCAGTGAATCTGCAATTCCAGGGGATGGCACAGATACGCAGTATTTT.

The gene calls are TRBV7-2 and TRBJ1-2; 7 nucleotides match TRBD1. This CDR3 comprises 15 residues. Trimming removed 4 bases from V and 4 bases from J; junction bases left unmatched: 9. Per the germline V gene, CDR1 is SGHTA and CDR2 is FQGNSA. CDR3 sequence reads: CASSSQQGMGYGYTF. In nucleotides, the CDR3 is TGTGCCAGCAGCTCTCAACAGGGGATGGGCTATGGCTACACCTTC. The variable domain in full, with the rest retrieved from reference TRBV7-2 and TRBJ1-2, is GAGVSQSPSNKVTEKGKDVELRCDPISGHTALYWYRQSLGQGLEFLIYFQGNSAPDKSGLPSDRFSAERTGGSVSTLTIQRTQQEDSAVYLCASSSQQGMGYGYTFGSGTRLTVV.

The rearrangement uses TRBV19 and TRBJ1-3, with D unresolved. Germline CDR1 reads LNHDA; CDR2 reads SQIVND (reference sequence). Deletions cut 4 bases from V and 4 bases from J, with 8 bases between. The CDR3 runs to 13 residues. The CDR3 protein is CASSNEGGNTIYF. The CDR3 DNA is TGTGCCAGTAGTAACGAGGGAGGAAACACCATATATTTT.

This clone was detected a few times. This chain connects TRBV6-5 to TRBJ1-2; possible D gene TRBD1, 6 bases. Between the trimmed V and J ends, which lost 7 bases and 9 bases, there was a span of 18 bases. The CDR3 runs to 13 residues. Germline loops: CDR1 MNHEY, CDR2 SVGAGI. Here the CDR3 reads CASKSYRDSSYTF. CDR3 DNA: TGTGCCAGCAAATCGTACAGGGATTCCAGCTACACCTTC.

The gene calls are TRBV7-9 and TRBJ1-4; unclear D gene. From germline, CDR1 is SEHNR and CDR2 FQNEAQ (reference sequence). The CDR3 spans 16 residues. Trimming removed 5 bases from V and 0 bases from J, with 13 bases in between. CDR3 in DNA: TGTGCCAGCAGCGCAATTGAGGCCACAACTAATGAAAAACTGTTTTTT. Its translation is CASSAIEATTNEKLFF. The entire variable domain, with the rest obtained from reference TRBV7-9 and TRBJ1-4, is as follows: DTGVSQNPRHKITKRGQNVTFRCDPISEHNRLYWYRQTLGQGPEFLTYFQNEAQLEKSRLLSDRFSAERPKGSFSTLEIQRTEQGDSAMYLCASSAIEATTNEKLFFGSGTQLSVL.

This chain uses TRBV2 with TRBJ2-5, with 8 nucleotides matching TRBD2. The CDR3 is 14 amino acids. The germline CDR1 and CDR2 sequences are SNHLY and FYNNEI. After removal of 10 bases from V and 2 bases from J, the junction contained 9 bases not matched to a gene. CDR3 sequence: CATVKRETQETQYF. The CDR3 nucleotides read TGTGCCACCGTGAAGCGGGAGACTCAAGAGACCCAGTACTTC.

This clone was counted many times. This chain uses TRBV24-1 with TRBJ2-2; TRBD1 agrees at 9 bases. CDR3 size: 16 residues. V was clipped by 2 bases and J by 6 bases; unmatched bases: 6. From germline, CDR1 is KGHDR and CDR2 SFDVKD. The CDR3 region has the DNA TGTGCCACCAGTGATTCATGGACAGGGGATGCCGGGGAGCTGTTTTTT. The encoded protein is CATSDSWTGDAGELFF.

V and J are TRBV27 and TRBJ2-3; TRBD2 matches 7 bases. Unmatched junction bases numbered 9, after V lost 3 bases and J lost 0 bases. The length of the CDR3 is 17 residues. CDR1 and CDR2 from the germline V gene are MNHEY and SMNVEV (reference sequence). CDR3 sequence reads: CASSLFILADSTDTQYF. CDR3 DNA sequence: TGTGCCAGCAGTTTGTTCATCCTAGCGGATAGCACAGATACGCAGTATTTT.

The chain links TRBV5-1 to TRBJ1-1, with D possibly matching TRBD1 (5 bases). Germline CDR1 reads SGHRS; CDR2 reads YFSETQ. V was cut by 4 bases and J by 4 bases, with 14 bases left in between. The CDR3 has 14 amino acids. CDR3 in amino acids: CASSHPGGGTEAFF. The CDR3 DNA sequence: TGCGCCAGCAGCCACCCAGGCGGGGGCACTGAAGCTTTCTTT.

The chain links TRBV5-4 to TRBJ2-1, with TRBD2 identical over 9 bases. Trimming removed 0 bases from V and 5 bases from J; junction bases left unmatched: 3. This CDR3 has 15 residues. Germline-derived CDR1 and CDR2 are SGHNT and YYREEE (reference sequence). CDR3 coding DNA: TGTGCCAGCAGCTTGGCCGGCGGGAGGGACAATGAGCAGTTCTTC. Amino acids: CASSLAGGRDNEQFF.

The J gene is TRBJ1-2, the V gene TRBV28; unclear D gene. V lost 4 bases to trimming and J lost 3 bases, with 15 bases between them. Germline V CDR1 and CDR2: MDHEN, SYDVKM. The length of the CDR3 is 15 residues. The CDR3 region is CASSSTTTVYYGYTF. For the CDR3, the DNA is TGTGCCAGCAGTTCAACAACAACAGTTTACTATGGCTACACCTTC.

This clone showed up just once. CDR3: CATREDEGLQGGFKAFF. As DNA, the CDR3 is TGTGCCACCAGAGAGGATGAGGGACTACAGGGGGGTTTTAAAGCTTTCTTT. The chain combines TRBV24-1 with TRBJ1-1, with 8 bases lining up with TRBD1. Germline V gene sequence: CDR1 KGHDR, CDR2 SFDVKD. The CDR3 sequence is 17 residues long. Germline trimming cut 7 bases from V and 9 bases from J; bases unmatched to any gene: 21.

The rearrangement links TRBV28 to TRBJ2-3; no clear D. The CDR3 spans 12 residues. Trimming took off 6 bases at V and 2 bases at J, with 6 bases between the two ends. CDR1 is MDHEN and CDR2 is SYDVKM in the germline V gene. The CDR3 spells CASRLNTDTQYF. The CDR3 coding sequence is TGTGCCAGCAGACTGAACACAGATACGCAGTATTTT.

Written as DNA, the CDR3 is TGTGCCAGCAGTTTCCAGGTAGTAAACGAGCAGTACTTC. Translated, it gives CASSFQVVNEQYF. This chain uses TRBV6-2 or TRBV6-3 with TRBJ2-7; no firm D call. CDR1 and CDR2 from the germline V gene are MNHEY and SVGEGT. The CDR3 totals 13 residues. Trimming took 4 bases from V and 5 from J, leaving 12 bases between them.

The chain joins TRBV7-9 to TRBJ2-5, with a possible D match to TRBD2 (6 bases). Trimming pared 5 bases from V and 0 bases from J, leaving 7 bases between. Looked up from germline, CDR1 is SEHNR and CDR2 is FQNEAQ (reference sequence). The CDR3 is 13 amino acids. The CDR3 DNA is TGTGCCAGCAGCGGACTAAACCAAGAGACCCAGTACTTC. Protein sequence: CASSGLNQETQYF.

This clone occurred once. This rearrangement joins TRBV27 to TRBJ1-2; D is unresolved. CDR3 length: 14 amino acids. Trimming stripped 2 bases from V and 4 bases from J, with 11 bases between. Germline-derived CDR1 and CDR2 are MNHEY and SMNVEV (reference sequence). The CDR3 spells CASSLASRGYGYTF. CDR3 sequence (DNA): TGTGCCAGCAGTTTAGCTTCGCGGGGCTATGGCTACACCTTC.

J is TRBJ2-7 and V is TRBV9; 8 nucleotides line up with TRBD2. The CDR3 covers 16 residues. The V and J ends lost 0 bases and 7 bases, in that order; junction bases with no gene match: 12. CDR1 SGDLS and CDR2 YYNGEE come from the germline V gene. CDR3 in DNA: TGTGCCAGCAGCGTAGGGGGACTAGGGTCCTCCTGGGAGCAGTACTTC. This codes for CASSVGGLGSSWEQYF.

The rearrangement uses TRBV5-1 and TRBJ2-7; 11 bases are shared with TRBD2. J was trimmed by 7 bases and V by 4 bases; bases with no gene match: 10. Germline assignment: CDR1 SGHRS and CDR2 YFSETQ. This CDR3 comprises 15 residues. CDR3 in amino acids: CASSLNSGRGREQYF. Written as DNA, the CDR3 is TGCGCCAGCAGCCTTAATAGCGGGAGGGGCCGGGAGCAGTACTTC.

The chain is built from TRBV27 and TRBJ1-1; D is ambiguous. V was shortened by 3 bases and J by 1 base, with 6 bases between the two germline ends. There are 13 residues in the CDR3. Germline V CDR1 and CDR2: MNHEY, SMNVEV (reference sequence). The CDR3 region is CASSLYRNTEAFF. CDR3 DNA sequence: TGTGCCAGCAGTTTGTACAGGAACACTGAAGCTTTCTTT.